A selection of T cell receptor beta chains follows, all from one sample in a study of OX40 agonist ivuxolimab in advanced cancers. TCRdb keeps only in-frame clones here, not all; method: immunoSEQ multiplex PCR. The data hold roughly 49,000 clones, with 88% observed a single time. Sequences were derived from CD4+ or CD8+ T cells sorted from blood, sampled in a trial of the OX40 agonist ivuxolimab. All receptors come from an adult with an advanced solid tumor such as melanoma, head and neck, liver or kidney cancer. CDR3s include the opening cysteine and the closing phenylalanine or tryptophan. The D gene is left open where the match is weak. The size entry is marked missing in some rows and otherwise reads once, few, many or a size class.

cdr3_length,v_call,clone_size,d_call,j_call,cdr3_nt,cdr3_aa
16,TRBV28,once,TRBD1,TRBJ2-4,TGTGCCAGCAGTCCCCTCGGACAGGTAGCCAAAAACATTCAGTACTTC,CASSPLGQVAKNIQYF
16,TRBV27,.,.,TRBJ1-2,TGTGCCAGCAATCCTATATTCAGGGGAAATTTCTATGGCTACACCTTC,CASNPIFRGNFYGYTF
14,TRBV5-6,.,.,TRBJ2-7,TGTGCCAGCAGCGCTGGTCCTAGCTCCTACGAGCAGTACTTC,CASSAGPSSYEQYF
18,TRBV13,.,.,TRBJ2-5,TGTGCCAGCAGCTTAGAGGTTGGACCTCTGGGAGTTCGGGAGACCCAGTACTTC,CASSLEVGPLGVRETQYF
14,TRBV4-1,.,.,TRBJ1-2,TGCGCCAGCAGCCAAGAAGGGATTGTCAGGGGCTACACCTTC,CASSQEGIVRGYTF
16,TRBV5-7,.,TRBD2,TRBJ2-2,TGTGCCAGCAGCCCTAGCGGGGGGCTATACACCGGGGAGCTGTTTTTT,CASSPSGGLYTGELFF
17,TRBV28,.,TRBD2,TRBJ2-5,TGTGCCAGCAGTTTAGGACTAGCGGGGGCCGGCGCAGAGACCCAGTACTTC,CASSLGLAGAGAETQYF
11,TRBV19,.,.,TRBJ2-1,TGTGCCACACAGGAATACAATGAGCAGTTCTTC,CATQEYNEQFF
14,TRBV4-3,.,TRBD1,TRBJ2-7,TGCGTCAGCAGCCAAGACAGGGGGCCGGACGAGCAGTACTTC,CVSSQDRGPDEQYF
11,TRBV13,.,.,TRBJ1-2,TGTGCCAGCAGCTTAGGGGGGCTGTTCGCCTTC,CASSLGGLFAF
15,TRBV5-8,.,.,TRBJ2-5,TGTGCCAGCAGCTTCCCCCCAGGGAGGCAAGAGACCCAGTACTTC,CASSFPPGRQETQYF
15,TRBV29-1,few,TRBD1,TRBJ1-1,TGCAGCCCCCCAGAACAGGGGGTATTGAACACTGAAGCTTTCTTT,CSPPEQGVLNTEAFF
16,TRBV5-6,.,TRBD2,TRBJ2-7,TGTGCCAGCAGCTTGTTAGCGGGAGGAAGGCTGGGGGAGCAGTACTTC,CASSLLAGGRLGEQYF
16,TRBV4-3,.,.,TRBJ1-2,TGCGCCAGCAGCCAATCTTTCACAGGGTTGGGCTATGGCTACACCTTC,CASSQSFTGLGYGYTF
16,TRBV4-2,.,.,TRBJ2-1,TGTGCCAGCAGCCTCGACCGGGATTTTTCCTACAATGAGCAGTTCTTC,CASSLDRDFSYNEQFF
13,TRBV4-2,.,.,TRBJ2-7,TGTGCCAGCAGCCAAGATCTCGGCCACGAGCAGTACTTC,CASSQDLGHEQYF
16,TRBV9,.,TRBD2,TRBJ2-5,TGTGCCAGCAGCGGGACTAGCGGGGGGCCGCAAGAGACCCAGTACTTC,CASSGTSGGPQETQYF
15,TRBV5-1,.,TRBD1,TRBJ1-4,TGCGCCAGCAGATTGGGGACAGGAGATAATGAAAAACTGTTTTTT,CASRLGTGDNEKLFF
15,TRBV7-6,.,.,TRBJ2-6,TGTGCCAGCAGCTTAGGGTCCTCTGGGGCCAACGTCCTGACTTTC,CASSLGSSGANVLTF
14,TRBV4-3,.,.,TRBJ2-2,TGCGCCAGCAGCCATGACGCGAACACCGGGGAGCTGTTTTTT,CASSHDANTGELFF
13,TRBV6-5,.,.,TRBJ1-1,TGTGCCACCAAGGACAGCTTGAACACTGAAGCTTTCTTT,CATKDSLNTEAFF
15,TRBV2,.,.,TRBJ2-3,TGTGCCAGCAGTGCCCATCCCAGGGGTGAAGATACGCAGTATTTT,CASSAHPRGEDTQYF
15,TRBV4-1,.,TRBD1,TRBJ2-7,TGCGCCAGCAGCCAAGTGGGGACAGGTCCCTACGAGCAGTACTTC,CASSQVGTGPYEQYF
16,TRBV28,.,.,TRBJ2-5,TGTGCCAGCAGTTTAAGGGGGGGCAGAATCCAAGAGACCCAGTACTTC,CASSLRGGRIQETQYF
14,TRBV6-5,.,.,TRBJ2-7,TGTGCCAGCAGCCTTGGGGTTGGTTCAGGGGAGCAGTACTTC,CASSLGVGSGEQYF
16,TRBV4-2,.,TRBD2,TRBJ2-2,TGTGCCAGCAGCCAGGGCCAGCGGGATGAGGCCGGGGAGCTGTTTTTT,CASSQGQRDEAGELFF
15,TRBV11-2,.,.,TRBJ2-3,TGTGCCAGCAGCTTAGATTCATTCCCCCAGGATACGCAGTATTTT,CASSLDSFPQDTQYF
13,TRBV7-6,.,.,TRBJ2-3,TGTGCCAGCAGCTCCCCTGGCTCAGATACGCAGTATTTT,CASSSPGSDTQYF
14,TRBV10-3,.,TRBD2,TRBJ2-7,TGTGCCATCAGTGGCGGGACTAGCGGGCACGAGCAGTACTTC,CAISGGTSGHEQYF
15,TRBV7-2,.,TRBD2,TRBJ2-7,TGTGCCAGCAGCTTGAGCGGGGGGGCCTCCTACGAGCAGTACTTC,CASSLSGGASYEQYF
10,TRBV27,.,.,TRBJ1-4,TGTGCCAGCAGCTATCAGAAACTGTTTTTT,CASSYQKLFF
13,TRBV30,.,TRBD1,TRBJ2-1,TGTGCCTGGAGTGGTTGGACAGGGTTTGAGCAGTTCTTC,CAWSGWTGFEQFF
14,TRBV28,.,.,TRBJ2-7,TGTGCCAGCAGTCCACTCGTAGGTCCCTACGAGCAGTACTTC,CASSPLVGPYEQYF
15,TRBV7-9,.,.,TRBJ2-7,TGTGCCAGCAGCTTAGTAGCCTTAGGTCCCCTCGAGCAGTACTTC,CASSLVALGPLEQYF
17,TRBV11-1,.,TRBD2,TRBJ2-5,TGTGCCAGCACCCCCTCCGGGGTAGCGGGGGGGCTGGAGACCCAGTACTTC,CASTPSGVAGGLETQYF
14,TRBV27,.,TRBD2,TRBJ2-7,TGTGCCAGCACTACGGCTAGCGGGGCGTGGGAGCAGTACTTC,CASTTASGAWEQYF
13,TRBV10-3,.,TRBD1,TRBJ1-2,TGTGCCATCAGTGAAACAGGGGACTATGGCTACACCTTC,CAISETGDYGYTF
14,TRBV7-3,.,TRBD1,TRBJ2-5,TGTGCCAGCAGCTTACAGGGGGCTAGGGAGACCCAGTACTTC,CASSLQGARETQYF
15,TRBV27,.,.,TRBJ2-4,TGTGCCAGCAGTTTATCGTATGGATCTAAAAACATTCAGTACTTC,CASSLSYGSKNIQYF
14,TRBV28,.,.,TRBJ1-6,TGTGCCAGCAGTTTAACAGGGCGCAATTCACCCCTCCACTTT,CASSLTGRNSPLHF
16,TRBV19,.,TRBD2,TRBJ2-7,TGTGCCAGTAGTACGGGACTAGCGGGAGAGGGCTACGAGCAGTACTTC,CASSTGLAGEGYEQYF
13,TRBV6-1,.,.,TRBJ2-7,TGTGCCAGCAGAAGGGATAACTTTTACGAGCAGTACTTC,CASRRDNFYEQYF
13,TRBV27,once,.,TRBJ2-7,TGTGCCAGCAGTACTAATCGGGACTACGAGCAGTACTTC,CASSTNRDYEQYF
13,TRBV7-3,few,TRBD1,TRBJ2-5,TGTGCCAGCAGCGCAGATAGACAGGGGATCCAGTACTTC,CASSADRQGIQYF
14,TRBV5-4,.,TRBD1,TRBJ1-3,TGTGCCAGCAGCCGCGACAGGGCTGGAAACACCATATATTTT,CASSRDRAGNTIYF
15,TRBV25-1,.,TRBD1,TRBJ2-1,TGTGCCAGCAGTGAACCCCGGGCAGGGGGCGGTGAGCAGTTCTTC,CASSEPRAGGGEQFF
15,TRBV5-5,.,TRBD1,TRBJ2-7,TGTGCCAGCAGCTTGGAGGACAGGACAACCTACGAGCAGTACTTC,CASSLEDRTTYEQYF